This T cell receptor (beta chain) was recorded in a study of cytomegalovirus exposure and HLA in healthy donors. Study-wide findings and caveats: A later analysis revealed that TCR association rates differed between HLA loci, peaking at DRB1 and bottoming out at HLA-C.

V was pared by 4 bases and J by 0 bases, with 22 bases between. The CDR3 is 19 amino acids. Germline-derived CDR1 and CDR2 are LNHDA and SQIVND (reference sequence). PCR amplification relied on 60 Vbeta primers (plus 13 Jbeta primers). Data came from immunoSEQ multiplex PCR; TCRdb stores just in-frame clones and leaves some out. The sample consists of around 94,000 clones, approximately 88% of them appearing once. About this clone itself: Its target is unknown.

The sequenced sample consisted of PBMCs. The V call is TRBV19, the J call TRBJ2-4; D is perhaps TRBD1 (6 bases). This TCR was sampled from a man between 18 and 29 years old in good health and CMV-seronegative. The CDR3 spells CASSTTGTWDFLAKNIQYF. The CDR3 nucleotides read TGTGCCAGTAGTACCACTGGGACATGGGATTTTTTAGCCAAAAACATTCAGTACTTC.